This passage covers 9 T cell receptor beta chains from one sample sequenced in a study of shared clonotypes between healthy human individuals. The method was immunoSEQ multiplex PCR; TCRdb's version includes in-frame clones alone and lacks a portion of them. The sample carries approximately 600,000 clones, around 96% recorded once. Terminally differentiated effector memory CD45RA+ cells were excluded from the naive CD8 cells, which were CD45RO-negative and positively selected for CCR7. The sequenced sample consisted of naive CD8+ T cells sorted from blood. The receptor set was obtained from a woman under 40 in good health.

The chain uses TRBV28 and TRBJ2-1, with 15 bases lining up with TRBD2. CDR1 is MDHEN, CDR2 SYDVKM, per germline. The CDR3 runs 20 residues. The V segment lost 3 bases and the J segment 0 bases; nucleotides outside the gene matches: 9. This CDR3 is CASSLFGLAGGLGSYNEQFF. The CDR3 DNA sequence: TGTGCCAGCAGTTTGTTTGGACTAGCGGGAGGGTTGGGCTCCTACAATGAGCAGTTCTTC.

This chain uses TRBV2 with TRBJ2-1; D perhaps matches TRBD1 (5 bases). CDR3 length: 14 residues. V dropped 4 bases and J dropped 7 bases, with 14 bases sitting between them. Germline lookup yields CDR1 SNHLY and CDR2 FYNNEI. CDR3 in amino acids: CASSGSLSGNEQFF. CDR3 coding DNA: TGTGCCAGCAGTGGAAGCCTCTCAGGGAATGAGCAGTTCTTC.

V is TRBV2 and J is TRBJ2-7; D possibly corresponds to TRBD2 (6 bases). This CDR3 region has 13 residues. V was shortened by 9 bases and J by 0 bases, with 12 bases between the two germline ends. CDR1 and CDR2 (germline): SNHLY, FYNNEI. Here the CDR3 reads CARGGVSSYEQYF. The CDR3 DNA reads as TGTGCCAGGGGCGGGGTGAGCTCCTACGAGCAGTACTTC.

In its sample, this clone was seen a few times. Other DNA sequences of this sample code for an identical CDR3. The rearrangement uses TRBV27 and TRBJ2-7, with TRBD1 matching over 9 bases. Germline V CDR1 and CDR2: MNHEY, SMNVEV (reference sequence). The CDR3 length is 13 residues. Trimming took 5 bases from V and 7 from J; bases not matched to a gene: 6. This CDR3 reads CASSPGTGREQYF. CDR3 coding DNA: TGTGCCAGCAGTCCAGGGACAGGGCGTGAGCAGTACTTC.

The rearrangement joins TRBV6-5 to TRBJ1-2; D unclear. Trimming shortened V by 2 bases and J by 0 bases, and 4 bases separated the two germline ends. Germline-derived CDR1 and CDR2 are MNHEY and SVGAGI. The CDR3 runs to 13 residues. For the CDR3, the DNA is TGTGCCAGCAGTTACGGGGCTAACTATGGCTACACCTTC. This encodes CASSYGANYGYTF.

The chain employs TRBV4-1 and TRBJ1-5, with TRBD1 matching 8 bases. This CDR3 region has 15 residues. V was clipped by 0 bases and J by 4 bases; unmatched bases: 2. Germline loops: CDR1 MGHRA, CDR2 YSYEKL. The CDR3 DNA reads as TGCGCCAGCAGCCAAGATGGGGACAGGAATCAGCCCCAGCATTTT. Protein: CASSQDGDRNQPQHF.

The chain employs TRBV27 and TRBJ2-7, with 10 bases fitting TRBD2. V shed 2 bases and J 4 bases; nucleotides not matched to a gene: 2. This CDR3 spans 14 amino acids. From germline, CDR1 is MNHEY and CDR2 SMNVEV (reference sequence). This CDR3 reads CASSLGLAEYEQYF. The CDR3 nucleotides are TGTGCCAGCAGTTTAGGACTAGCGGAGTACGAGCAGTACTTC.

A remark on this clone: The identical CDR3 is also encoded by other nucleotide sequences in the sample. The V gene is TRBV9, the J gene TRBJ2-7, with D perhaps TRBD1 (6 bases). This CDR3 has 14 residues. Germline V lookup: CDR1 SGDLS, CDR2 YYNGEE. Trimming cost V 0 bases and J 2 bases, with 9 bases left between them. The CDR3 DNA sequence: TGTGCCAGCAGCGTAGGTGGGACAACCTACGAGCAGTACTTC. The encoded protein is CASSVGGTTYEQYF.

The V and J genes are TRBV19 and TRBJ1-4, with TRBD1 as a possible D gene (5 bases). Trimming removed 0 bases from V and 4 bases from J, with 15 bases in between. Germline assignment: CDR1 LNHDA and CDR2 SQIVND (reference sequence). The CDR3 sequence is 17 residues long. The CDR3 sequence: CASSIDQGFLGNEKLFF. The CDR3, as DNA: TGTGCCAGTAGTATAGACCAGGGATTCTTGGGTAATGAAAAACTGTTTTTT.